Only a few counts were recorded for the clone carrying this TCR beta chain. Antigen specificity is unknown. Researchers took RNA transcripts and amplified TCR beta CDR3 regions from them. A first-round RT-PCR used HTBI primers, followed by a second-round multiplex PCR. TCRdb redid the calling of the multiplex PCR reads with MiXCR, one entry per CDR3 protein. The sample holds around 1,000,000 distinct CDR3 sequences, roughly two fifths seen once. Additional autoimmune diseases, uncontrolled infections, pregnancy or lactation disqualified patients. The source of the sample is a study of Graves' ophthalmopathy and Graves' hyperthyroidism. Study context: By definition, stable hyperthyroidism involved no ophthalmopathy within 18 months of follow-up.

Broader study findings: Among thyroid clonotypes expanded above 0.001 frequency, most also appeared in blood.

The sequence derives from an adult man with Graves' hyperthyroidism. Source material: peripheral blood or thyroid tissue (not recorded which).

In DNA form, the CDR3 reads TGTGCCAGCAGCTCCCCGGCACGCTACGAGCAGTACTTC. Amino acids: CASSSPARYEQYF. The chain recombines TRBV7-9 with TRBJ2-7; D remains unclear. This CDR3 is 13 amino acids long. Germline assignment: CDR1 SEHNR and CDR2 FQNEAQ (reference sequence). The V end was cut by 4 bases, the J end by 3 bases, with 10 bases between.